The 14 T cell receptor beta chains below come from one sample, sequenced in a study of blood T cells in healthy people across ages. With a J-beta primer mix and a sample-barcoded 5' primer, a second PCR ran about 7 to 11 cycles. TCRdb passed the 5' RACE reads through MiXCR, listing each CDR3 protein once. The table shows hundreds of thousands of distinct CDR3 sequences, with around a fifth occurring only once. Sequenced sample: blood. The origin of the receptors is a man between 65 and 85 years old in good health.

This clonotype was detected only a few times. Relative to the germline gene, one junction end is altered; a read error may explain this. The chain joins TRBV14 to TRBJ2-3, with 9 bases that match TRBD2. Germline V gene data show CDR1 as SGHDN and CDR2 as FVKESK. The CDR3 runs 15 residues. CDR3 sequence: CASSQAAGGIDTQYF. The CDR3 nucleotides are TGCGCCAGCAGCCAAGCAGCGGGAGGAATAGATACGCAGTATTTT.

This clonotype turned up a few times. The rearrangement uses TRBV20-1 and TRBJ2-7; D uncertain. V lost 1 base and J lost 0, with 7 bases in between. Germline CDR1 reads DFQATT; CDR2 reads SNEGSKA (reference sequence). The CDR3 is 13 residues long. This CDR3 reads CSARATYSYEQYF. CDR3 nucleotides: TGCAGTGCTAGAGCGACTTACTCCTACGAGCAGTACTTC.

This clonotype was detected a few times. The genes are TRBV28 and TRBJ2-1; 7 bases agree with TRBD2. This CDR3 comprises 14 residues. CDR1 and CDR2 (germline): MDHEN, SYDVKM. J gave up 3 bases and V 7 bases, and 6 bases lay outside the gene matches. CDR3 region: CASTSGRVYNEQFF. The CDR3, as DNA: TGTGCCAGCACCTCTGGGAGGGTCTACAATGAGCAGTTCTTC.

This clonotype was seen only a few times. This chain connects TRBV15 to TRBJ2-3; 9 bases agree with TRBD2. Trimming removed 2 bases from V and 6 bases from J; junction bases left unmatched: 6. There are 15 residues in the CDR3. Germline CDR1 is LNHNV and CDR2 is YYDKDF (reference sequence). The CDR3 spells CATSRQSGRTDTQYF. The CDR3 nucleotides are TGTGCCACCAGCAGACAAAGCGGGAGGACGGATACGCAGTATTTT.

This clonotype has only a few counts. This chain joins TRBV9 and TRBJ2-3; D is unresolved. This CDR3 region has 13 residues. Germline lookup yields CDR1 SGDLS and CDR2 YYNGEE. V lost 2 bases and J lost 5, with 9 bases in between. The CDR3 is CASSVGVGDTQYF. CDR3 DNA sequence: TGTGCCAGCAGCGTTGGAGTGGGAGATACGCAGTATTTT.

This clonotype has only one observation. The CDR3 region is CASSLATGNSYNEQFF. The CDR3 DNA reads as TGTGCCAGCAGCTTAGCTACGGGAAACTCCTACAATGAGCAGTTCTTC. V gene TRBV7-9 combines with J gene TRBJ2-1; maybe TRBD2 (5 bases). Trimming stripped 0 bases from V and 0 bases from J, with 9 bases between. The CDR3 is 16 residues long. Germline-derived CDR1 and CDR2 are SEHNR and FQNEAQ (reference sequence).

This chain links TRBV25-1 with TRBJ2-1; 8 bases are shared with TRBD1. With the DNA end fitting TRBJ2-5 better, the J assignment may be wrong. The length of the CDR3 is 16 residues. Per germline, CDR1 MGHDK and CDR2 SYGVNS. The CDR3 is CASSNPLQGARETQYF. The CDR3 nucleotides read TGTGCCAGCAGTAACCCACTTCAGGGGGCGCGAGAGACCCAGTACTTC.

This clonotype was counted only a few times. CDR3 sequence reads: CSTAGSNQPQHF. In DNA form, the CDR3 reads TGCAGTACCGCAGGTAGCAATCAGCCCCAGCATTTT. The chain links TRBV20-1 to TRBJ1-5; no definite D call. The CDR3 is 12 residues long. The germline V gene encodes CDR1 DFQATT and CDR2 SNEGSKA (reference sequence). V lost 8 bases and J lost 0, with 8 bases in between.

The V call is TRBV11-2, the J call TRBJ2-5; 7 bases agree with TRBD1. Judging by the DNA end, TRBJ2-1 fits better; the J call may be wrong. This CDR3 is 15 amino acids long. Looked up from germline, CDR1 is SGHAT and CDR2 is FQNNGV. In nucleotides, the CDR3 is TGTGCCAGCAGCATCCTCGGGACAGAATACAATGAGCAGTTCTTC. Its protein product is CASSILGTEYNEQFF.

This clonotype was observed a few times. Without the conserved terminal phenylalanine or tryptophan, this CDR3 likely stems from a read error. The CDR3 loop is CSAIGGGNYGYTV. The CDR3 coding sequence is TGCAGTGCTATAGGCGGGGGCAACTATGGCTACACCGTC. The chain links TRBV20-1 to TRBJ1-2, with a weak D call TRBD1 (6 bases). The CDR3 totals 13 residues. Germline values: CDR1 DFQATT, CDR2 SNEGSKA (reference sequence). Trimming cost V 4 bases and J 2 bases, with 11 bases left between them.

The J gene is TRBJ2-5, the V gene TRBV20-1, with 8 bases identical to TRBD2. Matching the DNA end better, TRBJ2-1 makes the J call doubtful. Germline V CDR1 and CDR2: DFQATT, SNEGSKA (reference sequence). There are 15 residues in the CDR3. As DNA, the CDR3 is TGCAGTGCTAGAGGAGGTAGCGGGGCCTACAATGAGCAGTTCTTC. It yields the protein CSARGGSGAYNEQFF.

This clonotype turned up a few times. The rearrangement joins TRBV3-1 to TRBJ2-1; tentative D call: TRBD2 (5 bases). V lost 4 bases to trimming and J lost 8 bases, with 21 bases between them. The length of the CDR3 is 16 residues. CDR1 LGHDT and CDR2 YNNKEL come from the germline V gene (reference sequence). The CDR3 DNA reads as TGTGCCAGCAGCCCGGCCGAACTAGTTAGAAGGCATGAGCAGTTCTTC. It translates to CASSPAELVRRHEQFF.

The chain is built from TRBV6-2 or TRBV6-3 and TRBJ2-5; possible D gene TRBD1, 6 bases. The closer fit of TRBJ2-7 to the DNA end suggests the J call may be wrong. The CDR3 sequence is 14 residues long. Germline V gene lookup returns CDR1 MNHEY and CDR2 SVGEGT. The CDR3 is CASRGHQSSYEQYF. The DNA of the CDR3 is TGTGCCAGCAGGGGACATCAATCCTCCTACGAGCAGTACTTC.

The chain links TRBV5-6 to TRBJ2-5; 9 bases agree with TRBD2. The J call may be mistaken, given a closer DNA end match to TRBJ2-1. This CDR3 comprises 14 residues. Germline CDR1 and CDR2: SGHDT and YYEEEE. As DNA, the CDR3 is TGTGCCAGCAGCCCGAGGGTAGCGGGAGTGGAGCAGTTCTTC. Its protein product is CASSPRVAGVEQFF.